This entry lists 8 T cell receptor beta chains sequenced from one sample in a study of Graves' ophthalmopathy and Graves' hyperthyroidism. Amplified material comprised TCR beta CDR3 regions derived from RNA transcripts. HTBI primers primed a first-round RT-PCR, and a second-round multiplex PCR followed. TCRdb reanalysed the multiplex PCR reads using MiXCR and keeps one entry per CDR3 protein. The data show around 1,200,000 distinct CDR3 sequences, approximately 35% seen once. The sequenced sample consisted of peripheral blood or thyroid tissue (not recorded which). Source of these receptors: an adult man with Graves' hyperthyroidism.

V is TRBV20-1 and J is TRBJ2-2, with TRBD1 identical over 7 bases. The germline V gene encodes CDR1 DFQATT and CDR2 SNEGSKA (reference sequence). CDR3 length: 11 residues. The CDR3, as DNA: TGCAGCGGACGGGGACAGGGGGAGCTGTTTTTT. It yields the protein CSGRGQGELFF.

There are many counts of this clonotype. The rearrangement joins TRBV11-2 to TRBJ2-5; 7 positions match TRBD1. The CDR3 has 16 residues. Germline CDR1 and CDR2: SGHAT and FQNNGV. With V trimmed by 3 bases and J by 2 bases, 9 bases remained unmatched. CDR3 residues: CASSFHHGTAQETQYF. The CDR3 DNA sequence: TGTGCCAGCAGCTTCCACCACGGGACAGCACAAGAGACCCAGTACTTC.

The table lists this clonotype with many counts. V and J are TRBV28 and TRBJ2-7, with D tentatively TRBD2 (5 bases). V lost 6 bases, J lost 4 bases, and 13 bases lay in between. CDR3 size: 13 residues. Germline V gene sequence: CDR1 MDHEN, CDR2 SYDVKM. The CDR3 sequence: CASRTGLQYEQYF. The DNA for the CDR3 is TGTGCCAGCAGAACCGGACTTCAATACGAGCAGTACTTC.

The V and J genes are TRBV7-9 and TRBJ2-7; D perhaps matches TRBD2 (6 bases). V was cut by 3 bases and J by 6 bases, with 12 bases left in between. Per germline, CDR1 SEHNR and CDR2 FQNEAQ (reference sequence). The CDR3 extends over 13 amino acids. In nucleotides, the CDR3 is TGTGCCAGCAGCTTTCTTGCGGGGCGCGAGCAGTACTTC. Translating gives CASSFLAGREQYF.

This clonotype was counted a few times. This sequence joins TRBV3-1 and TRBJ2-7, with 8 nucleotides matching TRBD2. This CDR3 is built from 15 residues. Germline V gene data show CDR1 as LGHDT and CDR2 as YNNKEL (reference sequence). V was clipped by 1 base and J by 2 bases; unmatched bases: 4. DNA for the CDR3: TGTGCCAGCAGCCAAGCTGCGGGGGGAACCTACGAGCAGTACTTC. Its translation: CASSQAAGGTYEQYF.

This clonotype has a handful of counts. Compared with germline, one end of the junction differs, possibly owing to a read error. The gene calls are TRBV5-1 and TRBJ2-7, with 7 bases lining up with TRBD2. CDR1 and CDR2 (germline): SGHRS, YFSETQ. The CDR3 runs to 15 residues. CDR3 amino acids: CASSFGGVESYEQYF. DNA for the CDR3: TGTGCCAGCAGCTTTGGGGGGGTAGAATCCTACGAGCAGTACTTC.

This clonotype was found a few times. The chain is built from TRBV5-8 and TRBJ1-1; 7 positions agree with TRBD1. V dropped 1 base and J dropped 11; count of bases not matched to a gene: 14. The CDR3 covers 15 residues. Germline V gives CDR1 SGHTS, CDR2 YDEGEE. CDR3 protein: CASSLKWRDRDVAFF. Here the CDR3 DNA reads TGTGCCAGCAGCTTGAAATGGCGCGACAGGGACGTGGCTTTCTTT.

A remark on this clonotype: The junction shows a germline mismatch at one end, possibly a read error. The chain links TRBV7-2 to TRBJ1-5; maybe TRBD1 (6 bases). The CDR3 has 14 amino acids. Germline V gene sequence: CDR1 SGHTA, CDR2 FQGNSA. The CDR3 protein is CASSFYRVDQPQHF. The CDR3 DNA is TGTGCCAGCAGCTTTTACAGGGTCGATCAACCCCAGCATTTT.